This TCR beta chain was retrieved from a study of OX40 agonist ivuxolimab in advanced cancers. Study-wide context: Hepatocellular carcinoma, melanoma, renal cell or head and neck cancer was diagnosed in the dose-escalation patients. Age averaged around 60 years (range about 20 to 79), and just over 80% were male.

Patients were ineligible given autoimmune disease history or systemic immunosuppression. Measured with immunoSEQ multiplex PCR; TCRdb has only the in-frame clones, and not every one. Of 41,000 or so clones listed, around 85% are singletons. Study-wide points: Also present in some nonresponders was a low level of normalized T-cell clonal expansion.

In germline, CDR1 is LNHDA, CDR2 SQIVND (reference sequence). The trim removed 4 bases at V and 4 bases at J, leaving 8 bases unmatched. The CDR3 totals 18 residues. For this clone: Its antigen is undetermined.

The TCR originated in an adult with an advanced solid tumor such as melanoma, head and neck, liver or kidney cancer. Sequenced here: CD4+ or CD8+ T cells sorted from blood, sampled in a trial of the OX40 agonist ivuxolimab. The V gene is TRBV19, the J gene TRBJ2-2, with 14 bases that match TRBD2. The CDR3 loop is CASSRGTSGRFATGELFF. In DNA form, the CDR3 reads TGTGCCAGTAGTAGAGGGACTAGCGGGAGATTTGCCACCGGGGAGCTGTTTTTT. The full variable domain, its missing parts supplied by reference TRBV19 and TRBJ2-2, is DGGITQSPKYLFRKEGQNVTLSCEQNLNHDAMYWYRQDPGQGLRLIYYSQIVNDFQKGDIAEGYSVSREKKESFPLTVTSAQKNPTAFYLCASSRGTSGRFATGELFFGEGSRLTVL.